This T cell receptor beta chain was sequenced during a study of CD8 T cells in ankylosing spondylitis (dated by TCRdb to about 2017). About the study as a whole: The study profiled T cell receptor beta repertoires in healthy donors and ankylosing spondylitis patients to find disease-linked TCR variants. The full study cohort was made up of about 24 ankylosing spondylitis patients and about a hundred healthy donors. Peripheral blood was sampled, and synovial fluid was also collected from ankylosing spondylitis patients. What the study reported, not specific to this receptor: Some TCR beta motif variants had previously been reported in synovial fluid and blood of reactive arthritis patients, which suggested common disease-initiation mechanisms. Significant enrichment of the disease-linked clones was reported in matched synovial fluid samples from ankylosing spondylitis patients. Blood from ankylosing spondylitis patients appeared to be characterized by a TCR beta motif made up of several highly homologous amino acid variants. The disease-linked clones had a CD8+ phenotype and were found at relatively low frequencies in peripheral blood.

Sequencing took place on an Illumina HiSeq 2500. TCR beta libraries were prepared by quantitative 5'-RACE with molecular barcodes. In the paper's pipeline: To identify disease-linked TCR variants, a new computational method was used, one built on a probabilistic model of VDJ rearrangement. TCRdb itself trimmed the public reads at Q25 with fastp, ran MiXCR and retained productive beta chains. Under each unique CDR3 protein, matching rows form one entry showing the most common genes and DNA. TCRdb's processing, not the study's, gives the V and J calls here. A total of around 280,000 distinct CDR3 sequences appear in this sample, 15% to 20% of them only once. Under 8.5% of the sample is taken by the ten largest. This clonotype was picked up a small number of times. Its target antigen remains unknown. No much larger clonotype is one base removed from it; base qualities were not supplied. Germline trimming amounts to 6 bases on V and 2 bases on J, with 12 as the count of junction bases outside the gene matches. Looking up the germline V gene yields CDR1 MNHNS and CDR2 SASEGT. From its cysteine to its phenylalanine, the CDR3 spans 17 amino acids. Only the CDR3 part of the read is kept: 51 bases, read in frame from the first base.

The clonotype was recovered from a male donor with ankylosing spondylitis or in good health (not recorded which). Recombination connected TRBV6-1 to TRBJ1-5, and 8 junction bases match TRBD1. Sequencing used blood, either unsorted or a sorted T cell fraction (not recorded which). CDR3 reads: CASSRGTGPSGNQPQHF. The nucleotide sequence is TGTGCCAGCAGCCGAGGGACAGGACCTTCGGGCAATCAGCCCCAGCATTTT.